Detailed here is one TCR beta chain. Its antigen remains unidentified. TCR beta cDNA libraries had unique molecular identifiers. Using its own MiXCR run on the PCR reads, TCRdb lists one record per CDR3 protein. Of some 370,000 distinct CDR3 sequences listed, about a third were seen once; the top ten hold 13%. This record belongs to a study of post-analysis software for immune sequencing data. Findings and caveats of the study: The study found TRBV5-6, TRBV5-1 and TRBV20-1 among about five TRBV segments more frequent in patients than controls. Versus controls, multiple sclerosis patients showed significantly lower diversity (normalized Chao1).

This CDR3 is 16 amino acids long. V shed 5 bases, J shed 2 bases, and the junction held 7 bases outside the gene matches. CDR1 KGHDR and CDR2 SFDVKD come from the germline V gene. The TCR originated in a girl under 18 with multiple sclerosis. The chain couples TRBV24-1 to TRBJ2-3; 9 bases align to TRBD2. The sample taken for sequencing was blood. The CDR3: CATSGYSGGHTDTQYF. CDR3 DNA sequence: TGTGCCACCAGTGGTTATAGCGGGGGTCACACAGATACGCAGTATTTT.